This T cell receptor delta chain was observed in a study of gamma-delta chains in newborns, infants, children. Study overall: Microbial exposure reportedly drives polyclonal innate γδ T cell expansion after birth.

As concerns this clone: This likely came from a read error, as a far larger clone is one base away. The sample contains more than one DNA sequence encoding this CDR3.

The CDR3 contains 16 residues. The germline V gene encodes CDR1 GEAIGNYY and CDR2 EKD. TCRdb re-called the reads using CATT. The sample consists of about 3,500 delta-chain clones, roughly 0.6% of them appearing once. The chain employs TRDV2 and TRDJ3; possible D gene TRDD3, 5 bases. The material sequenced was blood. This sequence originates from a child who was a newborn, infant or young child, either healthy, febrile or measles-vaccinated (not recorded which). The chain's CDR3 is CACDTWDSWDTRQMFF. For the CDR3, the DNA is TGCGCCTGTGACACGTGGGATTCCTGGGACACCCGACAGATGTTTTTC.